The subject of this entry is one T cell receptor beta chain. Original processing notes: Scientists estimated how many nucleated cells there were by amplifying reference gene primers. Repertoires were generated with immunoSEQ multiplex PCR, while TCRdb's copy carries only in-frame clones and drops some. V and J calls and clone size are given by that table; D and trimming were obtained from the DNA. The table includes 200,000 to 250,000 clones, about 85% detected once. This sample was included in a study of blood T cell repertoires in COVID-19. Study-level background: Samples came from the United States, Italy and Spain, spanning acute and convalescent COVID-19. PBMCs, B-cell-depleted T cells, or T cells were the source of the cDNA or gDNA that made up the material.

Germline CDR1 is SGDLS and CDR2 is YYNGEE. CDR3 size: 14 residues. Trimming took 4 bases from V and 5 from J; bases not matched to a gene: 7. The sequenced sample was peripheral blood. This receptor was identified in a man in his sixties or seventies with acute or convalescent COVID-19. This chain joins TRBV9 and TRBJ2-5, with 8 bases lining up with TRBD2. In nucleotides, the CDR3 is TGTGCCAGCAGCCTGGGGACTAGAGGCGAGACCCAGTACTTC. This sequence encodes CASSLGTRGETQYF.